This T cell receptor beta chain came from a study of T cell responses to AZD1222 COVID-19 vaccine. The assay was immunoSEQ multiplex PCR, and TCRdb's table has in-frame clones only and misses some. Found here are around 150,000 clones, around 90% of them singletons; the top ten hold approximately 3.3%. On this clone itself: Its specificity is unknown.

Analysis merged second doses at about 4 or about 12 weeks. CDR1 and CDR2 (germline): MNHEY, SVGAGI. The CDR3 is made up of 13 amino acids. V shed 2 bases and J shed 6 bases, with 8 bases lying between them. Study-wide results and limits: Seropositivity was recorded at baseline in only a handful of AZD1222 recipients.

V and J are TRBV6-5 and TRBJ1-5; D gene ambiguous. The specimen comprised peripheral blood, sampled 28 days after the second AZD1222 dose. The sequence was collected from an adult who received the AZD1222 COVID-19 vaccine. The CDR3: CASSYDNGQPQHF. CDR3 coding DNA: TGTGCCAGCAGTTACGATAACGGTCAGCCCCAGCATTTT.